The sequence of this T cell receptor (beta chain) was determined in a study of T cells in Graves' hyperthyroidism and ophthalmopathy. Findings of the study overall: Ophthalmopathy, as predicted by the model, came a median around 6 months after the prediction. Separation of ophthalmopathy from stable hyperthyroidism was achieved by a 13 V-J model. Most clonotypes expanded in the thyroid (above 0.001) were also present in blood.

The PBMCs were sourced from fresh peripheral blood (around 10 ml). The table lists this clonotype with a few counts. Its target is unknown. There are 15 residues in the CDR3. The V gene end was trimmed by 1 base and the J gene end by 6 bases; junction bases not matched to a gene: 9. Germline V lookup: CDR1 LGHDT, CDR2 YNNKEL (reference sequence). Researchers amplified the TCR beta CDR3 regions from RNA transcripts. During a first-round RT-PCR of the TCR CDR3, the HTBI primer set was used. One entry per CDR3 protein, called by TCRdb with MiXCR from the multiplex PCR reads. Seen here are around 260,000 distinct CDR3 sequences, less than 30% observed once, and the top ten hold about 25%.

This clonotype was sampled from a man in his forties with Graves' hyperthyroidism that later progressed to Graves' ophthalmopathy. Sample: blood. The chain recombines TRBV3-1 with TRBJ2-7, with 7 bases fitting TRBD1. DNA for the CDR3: TGTGCCAGCAGCCAAGGGGACAGCCTCCTTCGCGAGCAGTACTTC. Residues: CASSQGDSLLREQYF.